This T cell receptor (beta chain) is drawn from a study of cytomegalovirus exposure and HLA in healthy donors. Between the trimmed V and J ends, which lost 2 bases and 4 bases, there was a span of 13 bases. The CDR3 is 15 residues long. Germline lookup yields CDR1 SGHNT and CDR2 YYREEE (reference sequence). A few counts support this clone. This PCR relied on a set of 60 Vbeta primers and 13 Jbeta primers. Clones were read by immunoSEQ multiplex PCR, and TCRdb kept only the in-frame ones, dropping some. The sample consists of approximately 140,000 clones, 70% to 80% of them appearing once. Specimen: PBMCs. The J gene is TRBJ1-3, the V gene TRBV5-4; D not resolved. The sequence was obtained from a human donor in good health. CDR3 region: CASSFPAGGGNTIYF. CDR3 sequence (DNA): TGTGCCAGCAGCTTCCCGGCAGGAGGGGGAAACACCATATATTTT.